Given below is one T cell receptor beta chain in context. Its specificity is not known. The data belong to a study of monozygotic twins with inflammatory bowel disease. Notes on the study in general: Telling different T cell subtypes apart from each other was not possible.

TCRdb reprocessed the 5' RACE reads, keeping one entry per CDR3 protein, no DNA. This sample contains under 150,000 distinct CDR3 sequences. CDR1 KGHSH and CDR2 LQKENI come from the germline V gene. This CDR3 comprises 17 residues. This clonotype was obtained from a human donor with ulcerative colitis or Crohn's disease, or a healthy co-twin of an affected twin (not recorded which). The V and J genes are TRBV18 and TRBJ2-1; TCRdb's D gene call, TRBD1, goes unchecked for lack of DNA. Sequenced material: blood. The CDR3 here is CASSPPGIWGAGNEQFF.